Below are 9 T cell receptor beta chains sequenced from a single sample in a study of cytomegalovirus exposure and HLA in healthy donors. Clones were read by immunoSEQ multiplex PCR, and TCRdb kept only the in-frame ones, dropping some. The sample holds tens of thousands of clones, about 90% seen once. Sequencing used PBMCs. The receptors stem from a woman under 40 in good health and CMV-seronegative.

This clone was counted once. V usage is TRBV11-2 and J usage is TRBJ2-3; TRBD1 aligns across 7 bases. CDR3 length: 16 amino acids. Germline CDR1 and CDR2: SGHAT and FQNNGV. Trimming at V came to 7 bases and at J to 0 bases, leaving 10 bases not matched to a gene. The CDR3 DNA follows: TGTGCCAGCACCCCACCGACAGGGACCAGCACAGATACGCAGTATTTT. Protein: CASTPPTGTSTDTQYF.

The chain employs TRBV7-6 and TRBJ1-2; maybe TRBD1 (5 bases). The germline V gene encodes CDR1 SGHVS and CDR2 FNYEAQ. The CDR3 is 14 residues long. With 3 bases removed from V and 4 bases from J, the gap between germline ends came to 12 bases. CDR3 nucleotides: TGTGCCAGCAGCTTTCTACAGGAGTCCTATGGCTACACCTTC. Translating gives CASSFLQESYGYTF.

The chain uses TRBV9 and TRBJ2-2; D unresolved. Per germline, CDR1 SGDLS and CDR2 YYNGEE. The CDR3 has 13 amino acids. Trimming shortened V by 0 bases and J by 8 bases, and 8 bases separated the two germline ends. CDR3 nucleotides: TGTGCCAGCAGCGTAGCTGTTTCGGGGGAGCTGTTTTTT. Protein: CASSVAVSGELFF.

This clone is a singleton in its sample. This chain links TRBV15 with TRBJ1-1; TRBD1 matches 10 bases. V lost 3 bases to trimming and J lost 5 bases; unmatched junction nucleotides: 6. The CDR3 length is 15 residues. CDR1 is LNHNV, CDR2 YYDKDF, per germline (reference sequence). CDR3 DNA sequence: TGTGCCACCAGCAGCGAGAGGACAGGGGGGACTGAAGCTTTCTTT. Encoded protein: CATSSERTGGTEAFF.

V is TRBV11-3 and J is TRBJ2-7; possible D gene TRBD1, 5 bases. The germline CDR1 and CDR2 sequences are SGHNT and YENEEA. The germline V and J ends were trimmed by 5 bases and 6 bases, with 17 bases remaining between them. This CDR3 has 14 residues. In DNA, the CDR3 is TGTGCCAGCAGCCTAGGTTGGCAGGGTGGCGAGCAGTACTTC. This sequence encodes CASSLGWQGGEQYF. Together with reference TRBV11-3 and TRBJ2-7, the CDR3 gives the full variable domain: EAGVVQSPRYKIIEKKQPVAFWCNPISGHNTLYWYLQNLGQGPELLIRYENEEAVDDSQLPKDRFSAERLKGVDSTLKIQPAELGDSAVYLCASSLGWQGGEQYFGPGTRLTVT.

The J gene is TRBJ2-7, the V gene TRBV6-4; D may be TRBD2 (6 bases). Germline CDR1 and CDR2: MRHNA and SNTAGT. The CDR3 length is 15 residues. Trimming removed 3 bases from V and 0 bases from J, with 12 bases in between. The CDR3 here is CASSEGWDSSYEQYF. The CDR3 DNA reads as TGTGCCAGCAGTGAAGGGTGGGACTCCTCCTACGAGCAGTACTTC.

The chain joins TRBV30 to TRBJ2-3; 9 nucleotides line up with TRBD2. The CDR3 sequence is 14 residues long. V shed 2 bases, J shed 5 bases, and the junction held 5 bases outside the gene matches. Germline V lookup: CDR1 GTSNPN, CDR2 SVGIG (reference sequence). The CDR3 sequence: CAWSSSGILDTQYF. CDR3 nucleotides: TGTGCCTGGAGTTCTAGCGGGATCTTAGATACGCAGTATTTT.

The J gene is TRBJ2-5, the V gene TRBV5-4, with a weak D call TRBD1 (6 bases). The ends were cut back, 2 bases at V and 2 bases at J, with 16 bases in the middle. The germline V gene encodes CDR1 SGHNT and CDR2 YYREEE (reference sequence). The length of the CDR3 is 16 residues. The CDR3 bases are TGTGCCAGCAGCTTTCGGACAGAGATTAGACAAGAGACCCAGTACTTC. Translated: CASSFRTEIRQETQYF.

The gene calls are TRBV9 and TRBJ2-5; TRBD2 matches 7 bases. CDR3 size: 16 residues. The germline V gene encodes CDR1 SGDLS and CDR2 YYNGEE. V shed 0 bases and J 5 bases; nucleotides not matched to a gene: 10. CDR3 sequence reads: CASSVGFLAVGETQYF. As DNA, the CDR3 is TGTGCCAGCAGCGTAGGTTTCCTAGCGGTTGGCGAGACCCAGTACTTC.